The 11 T cell receptor beta chains below all came from one sample that was sequenced in a study of a mutant IDH1 vaccine in newly diagnosed glioma. Their antigen targets remain unknown. The time point denotes: week 35, safety follow-up. The vaccine gave 300 ug of a 20-mer mutant IDH1 peptide subcutaneously per dose. Generated by immunoSEQ multiplex PCR, the TCRdb table keeps only in-frame clones and is missing some. The data show tens of thousands of clones, over 60% seen once. This specimen consisted of PBMCs, obtained from a glioma patient whose treatment included an IDH1 peptide vaccine. Receptors originate from a man aged 40-55 years with glioma.

The CDR3 here is CASSQGMGAETQYF. CDR3 in DNA: TGCGCCAGCAGCCAGGGGATGGGTGCCGAGACCCAGTACTTC. The chain uses TRBV4-1 and TRBJ2-5; D remains ambiguous. The germline V gene encodes CDR1 MGHRA and CDR2 YSYEKL. CDR3 length: 14 amino acids. V lost 3 bases to trimming and J lost 5 bases, with 13 bases between them.

V is TRBV5-1 and J is TRBJ2-1; 7 nucleotides align to TRBD1. This CDR3 is built from 15 residues. Germline V gene lookup returns CDR1 SGHRS and CDR2 YFSETQ. V was clipped by 5 bases and J by 3 bases; unmatched bases: 8. The CDR3 loop is CASSPEGQNYNEQFF. DNA of the CDR3: TGCGCCAGCAGTCCCGAGGGACAGAACTACAATGAGCAGTTCTTC.

This clone has a single count. The CDR3 DNA follows: TGTGCCAGCTCACCACCGTTCGACACCCTTGAAGCTTTCTTT. Translation: CASSPPFDTLEAFF. This chain joins TRBV18 and TRBJ1-1, with no clear D. Germline CDR1 reads KGHSH; CDR2 reads LQKENI. This CDR3 region has 14 residues. V was cut by 0 bases and J by 7 bases, with 12 bases left in between.

This clone was found many times. This chain joins TRBV28 and TRBJ1-3; D remains unclear. Germline loops: CDR1 MDHEN, CDR2 SYDVKM. The CDR3 is 12 residues long. V gave up 3 bases and J gave up 4 bases, with 4 bases separating them. The CDR3 reads CASSFHGNTIYF. The DNA for the CDR3 is TGTGCCAGCAGTTTTCACGGAAACACCATATATTTT.

This clone was seen just once. The chain is built from TRBV11-3 and TRBJ2-1; a weak D match, TRBD2 (6 bases). Trimming left V 0 bases short and J 5 bases short, with 14 bases between. Per germline, CDR1 SGHNT and CDR2 YENEEA. The CDR3 contains 16 residues. The CDR3 region has the DNA TGTGCCAGCAGCTTAGATGGGGCTAGCGCCGACAATGAGCAGTTCTTC. It encodes CASSLDGASADNEQFF.

This clone turned up a few times. The rearrangement joins TRBV2 to TRBJ1-4; D not certain. CDR1 and CDR2 from the germline V gene are SNHLY and FYNNEI. V lost 1 base, J lost 4 bases, and 7 bases lay in between. This CDR3 spans 14 amino acids. CDR3 sequence reads: CASSEGQFNEKLFF. Written as DNA, the CDR3 is TGTGCCAGCAGTGAAGGGCAGTTTAATGAAAAACTGTTTTTT.

CDR3 sequence reads: CASSPRAGTDSEAFF. CDR3 DNA: TGTGCCAGCAGCCCCCGTGCCGGGACGGATAGTGAAGCTTTCTTT. V usage is TRBV7-2 and J usage is TRBJ1-1, with D tentatively TRBD1 (5 bases). V was clipped by 5 bases and J by 7 bases, with 20 bases between them. The CDR3 consists of 15 residues. Germline V gene lookup returns CDR1 SGHTA and CDR2 FQGNSA.

This clone occurred a few times. The chain links TRBV2 to TRBJ1-2; TRBD1 might be the D (6 bases). Trimming pared 3 bases from V and 5 bases from J, leaving 13 bases between. Germline loops: CDR1 SNHLY, CDR2 FYNNEI. The CDR3 spans 14 residues. The CDR3 reads CASSESSRGYGYTF. In nucleotides, the CDR3 is TGTGCCAGCAGTGAGAGCTCGAGGGGGTATGGCTACACCTTC.

The chain employs TRBV19 and TRBJ2-5; D gene ambiguous. V shed 5 bases and J shed 7 bases, with 11 bases lying between them. The germline V gene has CDR1 LNHDA and CDR2 SQIVND (reference sequence). The CDR3 runs to 12 residues. The DNA for the CDR3 is TGTGCCAGTAGTTCCTCTAGTGGGACCCAGTACTTC. Translation: CASSSSSGTQYF.

The rearrangement uses TRBV5-1 and TRBJ2-5; D unresolved. Germline lookup yields CDR1 SGHRS and CDR2 YFSETQ. This CDR3 contains 14 residues. Deletions cut 0 bases from V and 5 bases from J, with 11 bases between. The chain's CDR3 is CASSLEGKFETQYF. DNA for the CDR3: TGCGCCAGCAGCTTGGAGGGAAAATTTGAGACCCAGTACTTC. The whole variable domain, filled in from reference TRBV5-1 and TRBJ2-5, reads KAGVTQTPRYLIKTRGQQVTLSCSPISGHRSVSWYQQTPGQGLQFLFEYFSETQRNKGNFPGRFSGRQFSNSRSEMNVSTLELGDSALYLCASSLEGKFETQYFGPGTRLLVL.

The chain uses TRBV2 and TRBJ1-1, with D tentatively TRBD1 (6 bases). Germline V lookup: CDR1 SNHLY, CDR2 FYNNEI. The CDR3 sequence is 15 residues long. Trimming took 5 bases from V and 6 from J, leaving 19 bases between them. The CDR3 nucleotides are TGTGCCAGCAGTAAATACACCGGCGGGGGCGCTGAAGCTTTCTTT. Protein product: CASSKYTGGGAEAFF. The full variable domain, completed using reference TRBV2 and TRBJ1-1, is EPEVTQTPSHQVTQMGQEVILRCVPISNHLYFYWYRQILGQKVEFLVSFYNNEISEKSEIFDDQFSVERPDGSNFTLKIRSTKLEDSAMYFCASSKYTGGGAEAFFGQGTRLTVV.